These T cell receptor beta chains were read from a single sample in a study of response to subunit inactivated influenza vaccine. MiXCR, run by TCRdb on the RT-PCR reads, gives a single entry per CDR3 protein. The data hold a few hundred thousand distinct CDR3 sequences, with 21% observed a single time. The specimen comprised PBMCs from blood, sampled approximately 20 months after vaccination. The source of these receptors is a man between 50 and 75 years old who received an inactivated influenza vaccine. The CDR3 runs from the conserved cysteine through the conserved F or W. Each record gives: V gene, J gene, clone size, D gene, CDR3 protein, CDR3 DNA. D genes are given only for firm matches. Clone size appears in some rows only: once, few, many, or a class for an expanded clone.

v_call: TRBV11-2
j_call: TRBJ2-5
clone_size: -
d_call: TRBD2
cdr3_aa: CASSSGLASQETQYF
cdr3_nt: TGTGCCAGCAGCTCGGGACTAGCGTCCCAAGAGACCCAGTACTTC

v_call: TRBV10-3
j_call: TRBJ2-3
clone_size: -
d_call: -
cdr3_aa: CATQDFPISTDTQYF
cdr3_nt: TGTGCCACCCAGGACTTCCCAATAAGCACAGATACGCAGTATTTT

v_call: TRBV20-1
j_call: TRBJ1-2
clone_size: -
d_call: TRBD1
cdr3_aa: CSARIIHRGKDGYTF
cdr3_nt: TGCAGTGCTAGAATTATACACAGGGGAAAGGATGGCTACACCTTC

v_call: TRBV4-1
j_call: TRBJ2-2
clone_size: -
d_call: -
cdr3_aa: CASSQGWGDTGELFF
cdr3_nt: TGCGCCAGCAGCCAAGGGTGGGGTGACACCGGGGAGCTGTTTTTT

v_call: TRBV12-3/TRBV12-4
j_call: TRBJ1-4
clone_size: -
d_call: -
cdr3_aa: CASSLGGSSEKLFF
cdr3_nt: TGTGCCAGCAGTTTGGGCGGGTCTAGTGAAAAACTGTTTTTT

v_call: TRBV21-1
j_call: TRBJ2-2
clone_size: few
d_call: -
cdr3_aa: CASSKVGYPAGELFF
cdr3_nt: TGTGCCAGCAGCAAAGTTGGCTATCCCGCCGGGGAGCTGTTTTTT

v_call: TRBV7-2
j_call: TRBJ1-6
clone_size: -
d_call: -
cdr3_aa: CASSLQGLLNSPLHF
cdr3_nt: TGTGCCAGCAGCTTACAGGGCCTACTTAATTCACCCCTCCACTTT

v_call: TRBV12-3/TRBV12-4
j_call: TRBJ2-4
clone_size: few
d_call: -
cdr3_aa: CASSLTTGFKNIQYF
cdr3_nt: TGTGCCAGCAGTCTCACCACAGGGTTTAAAAACATTCAGTACTTC

v_call: TRBV20-1
j_call: TRBJ2-3
clone_size: -
d_call: TRBD1
cdr3_aa: CSATGTGNTDTQYF
cdr3_nt: TGCAGTGCTACCGGGACAGGGAACACAGATACGCAGTATTTT

v_call: TRBV18
j_call: TRBJ2-5
clone_size: -
d_call: -
cdr3_aa: CASSSYGNSQETQYF
cdr3_nt: TGTGCCAGCTCATCCTATGGGAACAGCCAAGAGACCCAGTACTTC

v_call: TRBV15
j_call: TRBJ2-1
clone_size: -
d_call: -
cdr3_aa: CATSRDPPGLRNEQFF
cdr3_nt: TGTGCCACCAGCAGAGATCCGCCGGGACTTCGGAATGAGCAGTTCTTC

v_call: TRBV7-3
j_call: TRBJ1-5
clone_size: -
d_call: -
cdr3_aa: CASSLTQDQPQHF
cdr3_nt: TGTGCCAGCAGCTTAACTCAGGATCAGCCCCAGCATTTT

v_call: TRBV6-2/TRBV6-3
j_call: TRBJ2-1
clone_size: -
d_call: -
cdr3_aa: CASSYLAGLYNEQFF
cdr3_nt: TGTGCCAGCAGTTACTTGGCGGGGCTATACAATGAGCAGTTCTTC

v_call: TRBV4-3
j_call: TRBJ1-2
clone_size: few
d_call: -
cdr3_aa: CASSQSTGRARGGYTF
cdr3_nt: TGCGCCAGCAGCCAATCTACAGGGCGTGCGAGAGGAGGCTACACCTTC

v_call: TRBV27
j_call: TRBJ2-6
clone_size: few
d_call: -
cdr3_aa: CASSLSAGANVLTF
cdr3_nt: TGTGCCAGCAGTTTATCGGCCGGGGCCAACGTCCTGACTTTC

v_call: TRBV7-2
j_call: TRBJ1-5
clone_size: -
d_call: -
cdr3_aa: CASSLGGGPQPQHF
cdr3_nt: TGTGCCAGCAGCTTAGGTGGGGGGCCCCAGCCCCAGCATTTT

v_call: TRBV4-2
j_call: TRBJ1-6
clone_size: few
d_call: -
cdr3_aa: CASSRGEGVTPYNSPLHF
cdr3_nt: TGTGCCAGCAGCCGAGGGGAGGGGGTCACCCCCTATAATTCACCCCTCCACTTT

v_call: TRBV28
j_call: TRBJ2-6
clone_size: -
d_call: TRBD1
cdr3_aa: CATGGRGLYSGANVLTF
cdr3_nt: TGTGCCACCGGCGGCAGGGGGCTTTATTCTGGGGCCAACGTCCTGACTTTC

v_call: TRBV5-1
j_call: TRBJ1-2
clone_size: many
d_call: -
cdr3_aa: CASSWDISRVGYTF
cdr3_nt: TGCGCCAGCAGCTGGGACATCAGTAGAGTCGGCTACACCTTC

v_call: TRBV2
j_call: TRBJ1-2
clone_size: many
d_call: TRBD1
cdr3_aa: CASSEGGLIRGQWDYGYTF
cdr3_nt: TGTGCCAGCAGTGAGGGCGGTTTGATCAGGGGGCAGTGGGACTATGGCTACACCTTC

v_call: TRBV20-1
j_call: TRBJ2-5
clone_size: few
d_call: -
cdr3_aa: CSAREGTLQETQYF
cdr3_nt: TGCAGTGCTAGAGAGGGGACTTTACAAGAGACCCAGTACTTC

v_call: TRBV12-3/TRBV12-4
j_call: TRBJ1-1
clone_size: -
d_call: TRBD1
cdr3_aa: CASSTTGVTEAFF
cdr3_nt: TGTGCCAGCAGCACGACAGGGGTCACTGAAGCTTTCTTT